The 29 T cell receptor beta chains listed next were all sequenced from one sample in a study of follicular helper T cells after annual influenza vaccination. Time point here: 2014-2015 season, pre-vaccination. Here immunoSEQ multiplex PCR was the method, and the copy in TCRdb shows in-frame clones only, minus some. Seen here are roughly 8,300 clones, roughly four fifths observed once, and the top ten hold roughly 0.98%. The sequenced sample was CXCR5+ CD38- circulating T follicular helper cells from blood, obtained on the day of influenza vaccination. The subset here: circulating Tfh, non-naive CD4+CXCR5+PD-1+ (ICOS+CD38+ or ICOS-CD38-). The source of these receptors is an adult who received the influenza vaccine.

This clone appeared a few times. This chain uses TRBV28 with TRBJ1-6, with D possibly being TRBD1 (5 bases). The CDR3 loop spans 15 amino acids. The germline V and J ends were trimmed by 7 bases and 3 bases, with 13 bases remaining between them. Germline V lookup: CDR1 MDHEN, CDR2 SYDVKM. The CDR3 sequence: CASIRWGSYNSPLHF. The CDR3 nucleotides read TGTGCCAGCATTCGGTGGGGGAGCTATAATTCACCCCTCCACTTT.

This chain joins TRBV28 and TRBJ1-1; no definite D call. V gave up 2 bases and J gave up 5 bases, with 3 bases separating them. CDR1 is MDHEN, CDR2 SYDVKM, per germline. The CDR3 runs to 11 residues. The CDR3 region has the DNA TGTGCCAGCAGTTTAAGGACTGAAGCTTTCTTT. It yields the protein CASSLRTEAFF.

The chain has TRBV14 and TRBJ2-5, with 9 nucleotides matching TRBD2. The CDR3 is made up of 17 amino acids. The ends lost 4 bases at V and 1 base at J; junction bases unmatched: 10. Germline CDR1 SGHDN, CDR2 FVKESK. This CDR3 reads CASSRFPRRGGQETQYF. The CDR3 nucleotides are TGTGCCAGCAGCCGTTTCCCGAGGCGGGGGGGCCAAGAGACCCAGTACTTC.

The chain couples TRBV12-5 to TRBJ1-5, with 9 bases matching TRBD1. CDR1 is LGHNT and CDR2 is FRNRAP in the germline V gene. The V gene end was trimmed by 5 bases and the J gene end by 3 bases; junction bases not matched to a gene: 14. The CDR3 is 18 amino acids. The CDR3 loop reads CASGPSWGTGINNQPQHF. The CDR3 region has the DNA TGTGCTAGTGGTCCATCCTGGGGGACAGGGATCAACAATCAGCCCCAGCATTTT.

The rearrangement uses TRBV7-9 and TRBJ1-4; 9 bases match TRBD1. Germline CDR1 and CDR2: SEHNR and FQNEAQ (reference sequence). J was trimmed by 4 bases and V by 5 bases; bases with no gene match: 5. This CDR3 has 15 residues. The CDR3 bases are TGTGCCAGCAGCCAGGGGGACAGGGATAATGAAAAACTGTTTTTT. Translated: CASSQGDRDNEKLFF.

The rearrangement uses TRBV11-2 and TRBJ2-2, with unresolved D. CDR3 length equals 14 residues. The germline CDR1 and CDR2 sequences are SGHAT and FQNNGV. The V gene lost 2 bases and the J gene lost 0 bases, with 4 bases spanning the gap. The CDR3 DNA follows: TGTGCCAGCAGCTTATCCCCGAACACCGGGGAGCTGTTTTTT. This gives the protein CASSLSPNTGELFF.

This chain connects TRBV9 to TRBJ1-3; maybe TRBD1 (6 bases). CDR3 length: 16 amino acids. Trimming left V 0 bases short and J 4 bases short, with 14 bases between. Germline values: CDR1 SGDLS, CDR2 YYNGEE. The CDR3 DNA is TGTGCCAGCAGCGTAGCTGGATCAGGGGCCGGAAACACCATATATTTT. This encodes CASSVAGSGAGNTIYF.

Only one count was recorded for this clone. The rearrangement uses TRBV7-2 and TRBJ2-3; 7 bases agree with TRBD1. Germline V gene data show CDR1 as SGHTA and CDR2 as FQGNSA. CDR3 size: 16 residues. V lost 5 bases and J lost 1; bases outside the gene matches: 9. The CDR3 DNA reads TGTGCCAGCAGCCCTCGGACAGGCAGGGGCACAGATACGCAGTATTTT. Translated: CASSPRTGRGTDTQYF.

The chain employs TRBV6-6 and TRBJ1-5; D not certain. The CDR3 sequence is 12 residues long. Germline loops: CDR1 MNHNY, CDR2 SVGAGI (reference sequence). With 6 bases removed from V and 1 base from J, the gap between germline ends came to 4 bases. CDR3 region: CASRESNQPQHF. Here the CDR3 DNA reads TGTGCCAGCAGGGAGAGCAATCAGCCCCAGCATTTT.

J is TRBJ2-1 and V is TRBV9, with D possibly matching TRBD1 (6 bases). Trimming cost V 3 bases and J 0 bases, with 10 bases left between them. This CDR3 contains 15 residues. Germline V CDR1 and CDR2: SGDLS, YYNGEE. The CDR3 DNA follows: TGTGCCAGCAGCGGGGGGCCCGTCTCCTACAATGAGCAGTTCTTC. Translated: CASSGGPVSYNEQFF.

The chain is built from TRBV6-1 and TRBJ2-2; D uncertain. CDR3 size: 12 residues. Trimming removed 6 bases from V and 5 bases from J, with 7 bases in between. Germline V gives CDR1 MNHNS, CDR2 SASEGT. As DNA, the CDR3 is TGTGCCAGCAGGGTGGAGACCGGGGAGCTGTTTTTT. Amino acid sequence: CASRVETGELFF.

V gene TRBV2 combines with J gene TRBJ1-5; 10 nucleotides align to TRBD1. The CDR3 contains 14 residues. Germline loops: CDR1 SNHLY, CDR2 FYNNEI. J gave up 5 bases and V 5 bases, and 3 bases lay outside the gene matches. The CDR3 region has the DNA TGTGCCAGCAGTCTGGACAGGGGGGATCAGCCCCAGCATTTT. Residues: CASSLDRGDQPQHF.

The rearrangement uses TRBV18 and TRBJ2-5; 14 nucleotides line up with TRBD2. The germline V gene has CDR1 KGHSH and CDR2 LQKENI. This CDR3 comprises 17 residues. V was clipped by 3 bases and J by 2 bases; unmatched bases: 5. The CDR3 spells CASSPLGTSGGQETQYF. CDR3 bases: TGTGCCAGCTCACCTCTCGGGACTAGCGGGGGTCAAGAGACCCAGTACTTC.

The rearrangement uses TRBV5-1 and TRBJ2-5; D could derive from TRBD1 or TRBD2 (5 bases each). From germline, CDR1 is SGHRS and CDR2 YFSETQ. V shed 3 bases and J shed 2 bases, with 17 bases lying between them. This CDR3 spans 16 amino acids. The CDR3 DNA is TGCGCCAGCAGCTCCCGGGACGGCTTACGACAAGAGACCCAGTACTTC. This sequence encodes CASSSRDGLRQETQYF.

The CDR3 sequence is CAWSVAGGKETQYF. The CDR3 DNA reads TGTGCCTGGAGTGTAGCGGGGGGAAAAGAGACCCAGTACTTC. The chain employs TRBV30 and TRBJ2-5; 9 nucleotides match TRBD2. Germline V gene sequence: CDR1 GTSNPN, CDR2 SVGIG (reference sequence). This CDR3 has 14 residues. Losses at the gene ends were 0 bases for V and 3 bases for J; bases not matched to a gene: 2.

V is TRBV29-1 and J is TRBJ1-2; D perhaps matches TRBD1 (5 bases). Germline lookup yields CDR1 SQVTM and CDR2 ANQGSEA. There are 13 residues in the CDR3. Trimming took off 6 bases at V and 3 bases at J, with 14 bases between the two ends. CDR3 region: CSVSPGTHYGYTF. The CDR3 DNA reads as TGCAGCGTCTCCCCCGGGACCCACTATGGCTACACCTTC. The entire variable domain, with the rest obtained from reference TRBV29-1 and TRBJ1-2, is as follows: SAVISQKPSRDICQRGTSLTIQCQVDSQVTMMFWYRQQPGQSLTLIATANQGSEATYESGFVIDKFPISRPNLTFSTLTVSNMSPEDSSIYLCSVSPGTHYGYTFGSGTRLTVV.

This clone has just a few counts. The rearrangement uses TRBV2 and TRBJ1-6; possible D gene TRBD1, 6 bases. Trimming took 3 bases from V and 9 from J, leaving 9 bases between them. The CDR3 length is 13 residues. The germline gives CDR1 SNHLY, CDR2 FYNNEI. The CDR3 region has the DNA TGTGCCAGCAGTGACAGGGGCGGTTCACCCCTCCACTTT. Translating it yields CASSDRGGSPLHF.

The J gene is TRBJ2-5, the V gene TRBV4-2, with 7 bases aligning to TRBD2. With 2 bases clipped from V and 5 bases from J, the junction kept 2 bases outside the gene matches. From germline, CDR1 is LGHNA and CDR2 YNFKEQ. The CDR3 is 13 amino acids. The CDR3 spells CASSQREGETQYF. As DNA, the CDR3 is TGTGCCAGCAGCCAAAGGGAGGGCGAGACCCAGTACTTC.

V usage is TRBV10-2 and J usage is TRBJ2-7; 9 bases agree with TRBD1. Germline V gives CDR1 WSHSY, CDR2 SAAADI. Unmatched junction bases numbered 9, after V lost 7 bases and J lost 2 bases. This CDR3 has 15 amino acids. CDR3 DNA: TGCGCCAGCAAAGAAACAGGGGGCTCCACCTACGAGCAGTACTTC. Amino acids: CASKETGGSTYEQYF.

This rearrangement joins TRBV6-5 to TRBJ1-4; 7 bases match TRBD1. The CDR3 sequence is 14 residues long. Germline CDR1 MNHEY, CDR2 SVGAGI. Trimming cost V 6 bases and J 7 bases; bases outside gene matches: 8. The DNA for the CDR3 is TGTGCCAGCAGGAGGGGGCAGGGGTCTGAAAAACTGTTTTTT. This translates into CASRRGQGSEKLFF.

The rearrangement uses TRBV2 and TRBJ1-6, with D maybe TRBD1 (5 bases). The CDR3 has 13 amino acids. The V gene's germline CDR1 is SNHLY and CDR2 FYNNEI. With 7 bases removed from V and 7 bases from J, the gap between germline ends came to 11 bases. For the CDR3, the DNA is TGTGCCAGCAAGGGGCCAAGCAATTCACCCCTCCACTTT. Translated: CASKGPSNSPLHF.

This clone was picked up a small number of times. This rearrangement joins TRBV7-7 to TRBJ2-7; D is tentatively TRBD1 or TRBD2 (7 bases each). The CDR3 is 13 amino acids. Germline values: CDR1 SSHAT, CDR2 FNYEAQ (reference sequence). The V end lost 5 bases, the J end lost 6 bases, and 14 bases lay between the germline ends. The CDR3 DNA sequence: TGTGCCAGCAGCCCCGACAGGGAGGGCGAGCAGTACTTC. This sequence encodes CASSPDREGEQYF.

The chain employs TRBV4-2 and TRBJ2-3; D perhaps matches TRBD2 (6 bases). This CDR3 has 16 residues. The germline gives CDR1 LGHNA, CDR2 YNFKEQ. With 0 bases removed from V and 1 base from J, the gap between germline ends came to 11 bases. CDR3 nucleotide sequence: TGTGCCAGCAGCCAAGAGGGCGGGGACGGCACAGATACGCAGTATTTT. Its protein is CASSQEGGDGTDTQYF.

J is TRBJ2-1 and V is TRBV7-3; D is ambiguous. CDR1 is SGHTA and CDR2 is FQGTGA in the germline V gene. V gave up 2 bases and J gave up 1 base, with 9 bases separating them. This CDR3 spans 15 amino acids. CDR3 DNA sequence: TGTGCCAGCAGCTTAGGGTCAGCGTCCTACAATGAGCAGTTCTTC. It codes for CASSLGSASYNEQFF.

V is TRBV5-1 and J is TRBJ2-5; D remains unclear. V was shortened by 2 bases and J by 2 bases, with 10 bases between the two germline ends. In germline, CDR1 is SGHRS, CDR2 YFSETQ. CDR3 size: 14 residues. Written as DNA, the CDR3 is TGCGCCAGCAGCTTTGCGCGTAATCAAGAGACCCAGTACTTC. Residues: CASSFARNQETQYF.

This chain links TRBV13 with TRBJ2-7; D is unclear. Between the trimmed V and J ends, which lost 5 bases and 2 bases, there was a span of 10 bases. This CDR3 comprises 13 residues. CDR1 is PRHDT and CDR2 is FYEKMQ in the germline V gene (reference sequence). The CDR3 here is CASSPRPAYEQYF. The CDR3 DNA follows: TGTGCCAGCAGCCCCCGGCCGGCCTACGAGCAGTACTTC.

This clone was detected once. The V and J genes are TRBV2 and TRBJ2-3; D is unresolved. Between the trimmed V and J ends, which lost 7 bases and 2 bases, there was a span of 7 bases. Germline V gene lookup returns CDR1 SNHLY and CDR2 FYNNEI. CDR3 size: 12 residues. The CDR3 DNA reads TGTGCCAGCACCCCAGTCACAGATACGCAGTATTTT. Translating it yields CASTPVTDTQYF.

There are a few counts of this clone. The chain carries TRBV6-6 and TRBJ2-2; D is undetermined. Deletions cut 7 bases from V and 3 bases from J, with 12 bases between. CDR3 length equals 14 residues. Germline CDR1 is MNHNY and CDR2 is SVGAGI (reference sequence). For the CDR3, the DNA is TGTGCCAGCATATGGACCGTCGACACCGGGGAGCTGTTTTTT. This translates into CASIWTVDTGELFF.

The chain is built from TRBV19 and TRBJ2-3; tentatively, D is TRBD1 (6 bases). The CDR3 is 14 amino acids. V lost 4 bases, J lost 5 bases, and 13 bases lay in between. Germline lookup yields CDR1 LNHDA and CDR2 SQIVND (reference sequence). The CDR3 DNA sequence: TGTGCCAGTAGTACCAGGGGTCTTGGAGATACGCAGTATTTT. This sequence encodes CASSTRGLGDTQYF. Filled out from reference TRBV19 and TRBJ2-3, the complete variable domain reads DGGITQSPKYLFRKEGQNVTLSCEQNLNHDAMYWYRQDPGQGLRLIYYSQIVNDFQKGDIAEGYSVSREKKESFPLTVTSAQKNPTAFYLCASSTRGLGDTQYFGPGTRLTVL.